This T cell receptor beta chain came from a study of human T cells and chemical hapten exposure. Study overall: Reading of the patch tests, which applied 0.01% DPC to the upper back, occurred at 6 days. Patients, mostly women, had alopecia areata, alopecia totalis or alopecia universalis.

Study-level results: Versus controls, expanded TCRs had significantly more large CDR3 similarity clusters.

Time point: patch test 2, 6 weeks after DPC sensitization. The treatment denotes: therapeutic diphenylcyclopropenone sensitization with weekly scalp DPC. For the library, individual cDNA molecules each received unique molecular identifiers. MiXCR, run by TCRdb on the RACE reads, gives a single entry per CDR3 protein. The sample comprises a few hundred thousand distinct CDR3 sequences, roughly 6% of which are singletons, and approximately 5.4% rests with the top ten. Details on this clonotype: The antigen remains unidentified.

V was shortened by 6 bases and J by 6 bases, with 12 bases between the two germline ends. This CDR3 region has 13 residues. The germline CDR1 and CDR2 sequences are MNHEY and SVGAGI. This sequence originates from a woman aged 18 to 35 with alopecia areata. Some clones in this sample may be carry-over from other donors' samples. V is TRBV6-5 and J is TRBJ2-4; TRBD2 might be the D (5 bases). This material consisted of whole blood, taken in connection with sensitization to the hapten diphenylcyclopropenone (DPC). CDR3 sequence reads: CASSWARGNIQYF. In DNA form, the CDR3 reads TGTGCCAGCAGCTGGGCACGGGGAAACATTCAGTACTTC.